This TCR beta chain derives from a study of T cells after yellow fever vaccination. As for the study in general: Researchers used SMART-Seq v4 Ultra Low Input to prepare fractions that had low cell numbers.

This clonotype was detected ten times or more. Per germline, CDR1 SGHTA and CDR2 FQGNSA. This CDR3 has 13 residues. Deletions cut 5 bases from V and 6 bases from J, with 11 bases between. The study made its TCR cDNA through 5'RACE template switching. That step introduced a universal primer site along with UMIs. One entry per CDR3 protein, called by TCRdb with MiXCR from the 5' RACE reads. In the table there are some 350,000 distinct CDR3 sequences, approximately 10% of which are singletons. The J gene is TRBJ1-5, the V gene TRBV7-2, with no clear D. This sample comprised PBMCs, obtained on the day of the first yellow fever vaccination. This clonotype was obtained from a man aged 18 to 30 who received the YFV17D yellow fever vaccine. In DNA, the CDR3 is TGTGCCAGCAGCCCCCTGCCAGGTCAGCCCCAGCATTTT. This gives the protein CASSPLPGQPQHF.